This record concerns one TCR beta chain sequence. The antigen is not known. The record originates from a study of cytomegalovirus exposure and HLA in healthy donors. The wider study: From approximately 170 million T cells, an earlier analysis saw approximately 110 million unique TCR beta sequences. Study results and limitations: A later analysis reportedly found that, within productive TCRs, an Asian-associated ancestry cluster had fewer N-insertions than the mean observed across the roughly 730 donors.

V gave up 5 bases and J gave up 5 bases, with 15 bases separating them. The length of the CDR3 is 14 residues. Germline V CDR1 and CDR2: MDHEN, SYDVKM. Primers for the PCR totalled 60 Vbeta and 13 Jbeta. This table comes from immunoSEQ multiplex PCR, and its TCRdb copy is limited to in-frame clones, with some not included. The table has a few hundred thousand clones, 75% to 80% seen once; the top ten hold under 2%. The source material was PBMCs. V gene TRBV28 combines with J gene TRBJ2-5, with D possibly matching TRBD1 (6 bases). The source is a man younger than 30 in good health and CMV-seronegative. CDR3: CASSPHRQVETQYF. The CDR3 DNA sequence: TGTGCCAGCAGTCCCCACCGACAGGTGGAGACCCAGTACTTC. Drawing the rest from reference TRBV28 and TRBJ2-5, the complete variable domain is DVKVTQSSRYLVKRTGEKVFLECVQDMDHENMFWYRQDPGLGLRLIYFSYDVKMKEKGDIPEGYSVSREKKERFSLILESASTNQTSMYLCASSPHRQVETQYFGPGTRLLVL.